A single T cell receptor beta chain is shown here with its context. Its antigen is as yet unknown. These data originate in a study of multiple sclerosis patients with progressive multifocal leukoencephalopathy. The study, taken as a whole, reports: Lower normalized Shannon entropy suggested reduced TRB diversity in most PML patients. The findings' link to JC virus versus immunocompromise remained uncertain. TRBV and TRBJ usage showed no common pattern when PML developed.

Assay: immunoSEQ multiplex PCR; the TCRdb copy retains only in-frame clones and omits some. Among under 35,000 clones listed, about 91% were seen once. Described time point: before natalizumab initiation. The V gene lost 0 bases and the J gene lost 1 base, with 3 bases spanning the gap. The CDR3 loop spans 14 amino acids. The germline V gene has CDR1 MGHRA and CDR2 YSYEKL. The receptor was isolated from a man aged 25 to 40 with multiple sclerosis. The sample comprised PBMCs. The chain is built from TRBV4-1 and TRBJ2-2; D not certain. The CDR3 region is CASSQEENTGELFF. CDR3 coding DNA: TGCGCCAGCAGCCAAGAGGAGAACACCGGGGAGCTGTTTTTT.